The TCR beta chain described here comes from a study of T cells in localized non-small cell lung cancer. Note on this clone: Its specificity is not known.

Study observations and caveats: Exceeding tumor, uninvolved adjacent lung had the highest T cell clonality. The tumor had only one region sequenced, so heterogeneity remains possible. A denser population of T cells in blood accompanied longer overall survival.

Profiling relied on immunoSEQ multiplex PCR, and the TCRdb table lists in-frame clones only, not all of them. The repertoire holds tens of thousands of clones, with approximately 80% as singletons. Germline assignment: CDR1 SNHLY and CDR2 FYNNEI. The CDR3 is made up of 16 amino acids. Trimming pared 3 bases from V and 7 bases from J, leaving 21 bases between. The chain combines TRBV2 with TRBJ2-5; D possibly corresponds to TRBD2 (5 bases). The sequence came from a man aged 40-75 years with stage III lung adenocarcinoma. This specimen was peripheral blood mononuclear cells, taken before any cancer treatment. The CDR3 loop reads CASSEISRAGSGTQYF. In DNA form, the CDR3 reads TGTGCCAGCAGTGAGATTTCGCGGGCGGGCAGTGGGACCCAGTACTTC.